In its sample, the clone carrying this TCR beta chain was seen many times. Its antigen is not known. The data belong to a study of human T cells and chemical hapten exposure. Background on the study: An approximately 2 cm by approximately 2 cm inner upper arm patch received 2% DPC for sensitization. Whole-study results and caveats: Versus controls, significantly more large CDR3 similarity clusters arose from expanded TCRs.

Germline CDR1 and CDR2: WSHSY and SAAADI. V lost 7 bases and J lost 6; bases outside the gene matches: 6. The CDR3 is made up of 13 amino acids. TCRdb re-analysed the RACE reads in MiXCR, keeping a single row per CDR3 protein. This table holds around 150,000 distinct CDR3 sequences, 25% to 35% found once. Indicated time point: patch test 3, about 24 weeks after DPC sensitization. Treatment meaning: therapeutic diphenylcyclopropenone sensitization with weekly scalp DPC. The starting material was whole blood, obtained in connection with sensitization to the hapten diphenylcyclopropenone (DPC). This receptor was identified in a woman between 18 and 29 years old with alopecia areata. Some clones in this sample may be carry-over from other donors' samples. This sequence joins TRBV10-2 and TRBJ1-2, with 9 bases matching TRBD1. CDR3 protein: CASTERDRDGYTF. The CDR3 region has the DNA TGCGCCAGCACCGAGAGGGACAGGGATGGCTACACCTTC.